The clone carrying this T cell receptor beta chain has only a few counts. Its antigen remains unidentified. PCR amplification relied on 60 Vbeta primers (plus 13 Jbeta primers). This table comes from immunoSEQ multiplex PCR, and its TCRdb copy is limited to in-frame clones, with some not included. The sample has approximately 76,000 clones, less than 75% seen once. Every donor was a healthy person donating bone marrow. The V end lost 0 bases, the J end lost 0 bases, and 3 bases lay between the germline ends. CDR3 size: 14 residues. Germline V gives CDR1 SGDLS, CDR2 YYNGEE. This sample stems from a study of cytomegalovirus exposure and HLA in healthy donors. Study observations and caveats: Using the classifier, cytomegalovirus status was reportedly diagnosed with high specificity and sensitivity. Earlier findings revealed that most TCR beta V segments proved productive either about 87% or about 30% of the time.

The clonotype was recovered from a man under 40 in good health and CMV-seropositive. The sample consisted of PBMCs. The chain is built from TRBV9 and TRBJ1-4; D is undetermined. The CDR3 spells CASSVATTNEKLFF. The CDR3 nucleotides read TGTGCCAGCAGCGTAGCTACAACTAATGAAAAACTGTTTTTT.